The clone carrying this TCR beta chain was recorded a few times. The target antigen is unknown. A second PCR, run for roughly 7 to 12 cycles, used a sample-barcoded 5' primer plus a J-beta primer mix. Every cDNA was tagged by a template-switch adaptor with 12 random nucleotides. TCRdb redid the calling of the 5' RACE reads with MiXCR, one entry per CDR3 protein. Of more than 1,400,000 distinct CDR3 sequences in the sample, about 40% were seen once. PBMCs were isolated at a quantity of at least 7 million per sample. This CDR3 comprises 15 residues. Trimming stripped 2 bases from V and 4 bases from J, with 14 bases between. This sample was included in a study of blood T cells in healthy people across ages. Study-wide results and caveats: Expanded clonotype shifts may have been confounded, as the donors had an unknown CMV status.

The sequence derives from a woman aged 18-30 years in good health. The sample was blood. The V call is TRBV12-3 or TRBV12-4, the J call TRBJ1-1; D call uncertain. DNA for the CDR3: TGTGCCAGCAGTTTACCGGGCTGGAGTAGCACTGAAGCTTTCTTT. It encodes CASSLPGWSSTEAFF.